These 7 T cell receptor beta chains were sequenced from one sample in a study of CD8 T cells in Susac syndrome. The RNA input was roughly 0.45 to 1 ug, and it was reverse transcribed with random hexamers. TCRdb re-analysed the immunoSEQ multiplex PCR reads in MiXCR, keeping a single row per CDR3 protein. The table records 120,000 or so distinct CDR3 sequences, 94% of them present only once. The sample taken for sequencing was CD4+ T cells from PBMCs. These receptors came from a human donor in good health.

CDR3 amino acids: CASSPYGTDVYGYTF. CDR3 DNA sequence: TGTGCCAGCAGCCCCTACGGGACGGACGTCTATGGCTACACCTTC. V gene TRBV7-6 combines with J gene TRBJ1-2; perhaps TRBD1 as D (5 bases). Germline V lookup: CDR1 SGHVS, CDR2 FNYEAQ. V lost 5 bases and J 4 bases, leaving 17 bases between the germline ends. The CDR3 runs 15 residues.

The CDR3 protein is CASGTPSEQYF. CDR3 in DNA: TGTGCCAGTGGGACTCCCTCCGAGCAGTACTTC. The chain couples TRBV2 to TRBJ2-7; maybe TRBD2 (6 bases). Germline V gene sequence: CDR1 SNHLY, CDR2 FYNNEI. This CDR3 is 11 amino acids long. Trimming pared 9 bases from V and 6 bases from J, leaving 12 bases between. The complete variable domain, with remaining parts taken from reference TRBV2 and TRBJ2-7, reads EPEVTQTPSHQVTQMGQEVILRCVPISNHLYFYWYRQILGQKVEFLVSFYNNEISEKSEIFDDQFSVERPDGSNFTLKIRSTKLEDSAMYFCASGTPSEQYFGPGTRLTVT.

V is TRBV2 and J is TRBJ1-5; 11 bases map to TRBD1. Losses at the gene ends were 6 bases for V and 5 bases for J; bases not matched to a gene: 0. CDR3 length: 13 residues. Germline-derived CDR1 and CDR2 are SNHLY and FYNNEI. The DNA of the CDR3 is TGTGCCAGCAGGGGACAGGGGGATCAGCCCCAGCATTTT. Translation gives CASRGQGDQPQHF.

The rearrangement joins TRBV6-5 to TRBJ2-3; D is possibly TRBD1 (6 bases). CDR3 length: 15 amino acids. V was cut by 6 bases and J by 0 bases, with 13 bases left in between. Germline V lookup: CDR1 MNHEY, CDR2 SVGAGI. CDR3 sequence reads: CASSPQGASTDTQYF. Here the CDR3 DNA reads TGTGCCAGCAGCCCACAGGGAGCTAGCACAGATACGCAGTATTTT.

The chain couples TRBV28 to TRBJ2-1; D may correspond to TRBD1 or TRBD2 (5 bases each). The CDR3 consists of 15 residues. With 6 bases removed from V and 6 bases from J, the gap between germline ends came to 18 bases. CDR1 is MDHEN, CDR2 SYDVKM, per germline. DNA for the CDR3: TGTGCCAGCAGGGCTGGGGGACCACTTTCCAATGAGCAGTTCTTC. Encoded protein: CASRAGGPLSNEQFF. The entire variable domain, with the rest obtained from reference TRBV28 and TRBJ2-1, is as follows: DVKVTQSSRYLVKRTGEKVFLECVQDMDHENMFWYRQDPGLGLRLIYFSYDVKMKEKGDIPEGYSVSREKKERFSLILESASTNQTSMYLCASRAGGPLSNEQFFGPGTRLTVL.

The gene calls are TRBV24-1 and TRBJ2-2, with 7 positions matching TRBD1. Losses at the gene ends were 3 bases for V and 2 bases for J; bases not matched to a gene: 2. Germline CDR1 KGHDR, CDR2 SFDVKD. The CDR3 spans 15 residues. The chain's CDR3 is CATSDRQGNTGELFF. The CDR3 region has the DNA TGTGCCACCAGTGATCGACAGGGAAACACCGGGGAGCTGTTTTTT.

CDR3: CASSKSSTSYNEQFF. CDR3 coding DNA: TGTGCCAGCAGCAAAAGTAGTACCTCCTACAATGAGCAGTTCTTC. V and J are TRBV9 and TRBJ2-1; no clear D gene. Trimming took off 4 bases at V and 0 bases at J, with 11 bases between the two ends. Germline assignment: CDR1 SGDLS and CDR2 YYNGEE. The CDR3 extends over 15 amino acids.